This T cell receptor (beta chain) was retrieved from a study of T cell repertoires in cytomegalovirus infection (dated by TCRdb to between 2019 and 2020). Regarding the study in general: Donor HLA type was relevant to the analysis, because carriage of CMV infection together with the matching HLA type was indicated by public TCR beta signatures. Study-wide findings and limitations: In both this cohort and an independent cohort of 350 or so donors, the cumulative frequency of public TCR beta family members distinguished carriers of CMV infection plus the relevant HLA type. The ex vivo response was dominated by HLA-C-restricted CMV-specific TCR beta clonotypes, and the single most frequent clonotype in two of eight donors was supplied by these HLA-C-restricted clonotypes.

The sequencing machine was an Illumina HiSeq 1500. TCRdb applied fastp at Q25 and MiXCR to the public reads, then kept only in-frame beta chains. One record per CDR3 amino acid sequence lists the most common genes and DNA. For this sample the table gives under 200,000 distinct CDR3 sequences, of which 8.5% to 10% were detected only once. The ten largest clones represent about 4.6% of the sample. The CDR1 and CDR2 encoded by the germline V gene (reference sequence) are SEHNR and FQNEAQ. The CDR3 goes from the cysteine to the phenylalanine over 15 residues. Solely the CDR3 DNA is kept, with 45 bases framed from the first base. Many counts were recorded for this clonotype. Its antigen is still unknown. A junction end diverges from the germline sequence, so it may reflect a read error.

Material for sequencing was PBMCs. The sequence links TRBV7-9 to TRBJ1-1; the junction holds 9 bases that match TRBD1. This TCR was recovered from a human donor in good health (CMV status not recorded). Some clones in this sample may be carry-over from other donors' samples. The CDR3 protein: CASSPGTGRNSEAFF. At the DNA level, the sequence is TGTGCCAGCAGCCCTGGGACAGGGAGGAACTCTGAAGCTTTCTTT.